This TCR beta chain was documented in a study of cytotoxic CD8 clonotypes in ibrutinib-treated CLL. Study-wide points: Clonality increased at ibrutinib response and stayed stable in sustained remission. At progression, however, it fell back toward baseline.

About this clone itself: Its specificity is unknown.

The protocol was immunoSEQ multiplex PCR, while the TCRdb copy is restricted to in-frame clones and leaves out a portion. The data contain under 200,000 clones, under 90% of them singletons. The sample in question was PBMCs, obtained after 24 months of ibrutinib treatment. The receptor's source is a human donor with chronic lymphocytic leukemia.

The CDR3: CASGQSDGQPQHF. The CDR3 bases are TGTGCCAGCGGACAGAGCGACGGGCAGCCCCAGCATTTT. V gene TRBV28 combines with J gene TRBJ1-5; perhaps TRBD1 as D (6 bases). Deletions cut 8 bases from V and 7 bases from J, with 15 bases between. This CDR3 has 13 residues. Per germline, CDR1 MDHEN and CDR2 SYDVKM.